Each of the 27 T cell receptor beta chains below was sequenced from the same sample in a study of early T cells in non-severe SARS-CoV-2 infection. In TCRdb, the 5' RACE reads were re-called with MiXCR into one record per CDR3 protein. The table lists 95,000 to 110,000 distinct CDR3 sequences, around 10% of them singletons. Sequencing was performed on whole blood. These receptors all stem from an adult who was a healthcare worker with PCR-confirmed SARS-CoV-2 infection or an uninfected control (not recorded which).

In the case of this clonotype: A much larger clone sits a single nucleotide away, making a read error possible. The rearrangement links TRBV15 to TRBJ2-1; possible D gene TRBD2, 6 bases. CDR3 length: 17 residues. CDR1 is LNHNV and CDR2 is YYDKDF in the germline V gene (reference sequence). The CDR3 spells CVTSMSRDLVLYNEQFF. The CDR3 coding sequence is TGTGTCACCAGCATGAGCCGGGACTTGGTCCTTTACAATGAGCAGTTCTTC.

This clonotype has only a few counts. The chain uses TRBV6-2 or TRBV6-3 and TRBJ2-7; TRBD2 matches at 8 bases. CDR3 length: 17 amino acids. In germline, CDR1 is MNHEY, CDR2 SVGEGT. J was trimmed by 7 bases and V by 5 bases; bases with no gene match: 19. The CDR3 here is CASSGGPTSAPRGEQYF. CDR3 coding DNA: TGTGCCAGCAGTGGCGGACCGACTAGCGCCCCTCGGGGAGAGCAGTACTTC.

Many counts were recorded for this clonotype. This chain's CDR3 is CAWSGAGDYGQPQHF. CDR3 coding DNA: TGTGCCTGGAGCGGGGCAGGGGATTATGGTCAGCCCCAGCATTTT. The chain uses TRBV30 and TRBJ1-5; D possibly corresponds to TRBD1 (6 bases). CDR3 length: 15 amino acids. The V and J ends lost 3 bases and 6 bases respectively, with 18 bases between them. Germline CDR1 GTSNPN, CDR2 SVGIG (reference sequence).

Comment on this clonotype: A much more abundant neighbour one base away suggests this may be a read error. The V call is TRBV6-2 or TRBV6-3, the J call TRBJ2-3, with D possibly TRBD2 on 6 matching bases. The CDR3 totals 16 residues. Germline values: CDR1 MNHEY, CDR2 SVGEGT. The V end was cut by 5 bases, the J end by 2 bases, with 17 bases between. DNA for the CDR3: TGTGCCAGCAGTCACGAGACTCGGAGGGACACAGATACGCAGTATTTT. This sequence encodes CASSHETRRDTDTQYF.

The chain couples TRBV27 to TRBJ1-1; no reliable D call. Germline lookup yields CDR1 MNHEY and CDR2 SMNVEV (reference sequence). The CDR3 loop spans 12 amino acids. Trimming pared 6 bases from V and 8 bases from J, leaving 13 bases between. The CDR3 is CASRDFYREAFF. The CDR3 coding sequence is TGTGCCAGCAGGGACTTCTACAGAGAAGCTTTCTTT.

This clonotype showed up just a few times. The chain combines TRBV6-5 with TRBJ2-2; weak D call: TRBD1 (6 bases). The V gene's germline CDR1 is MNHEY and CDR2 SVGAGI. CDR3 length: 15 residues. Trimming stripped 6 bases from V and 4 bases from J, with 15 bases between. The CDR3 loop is CASRSGQPGTGELFF. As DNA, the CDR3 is TGTGCCAGCAGGTCCGGACAGCCGGGCACCGGGGAGCTGTTTTTT.

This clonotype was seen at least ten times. This chain's CDR3 is CSASDLAGDYNEQFF. Written as DNA, the CDR3 is TGCAGTGCTAGTGACCTAGCGGGAGATTACAATGAGCAGTTCTTC. The chain combines TRBV20-1 with TRBJ2-1, with 10 bases identical to TRBD2. The CDR3 sequence is 15 residues long. Germline loops: CDR1 DFQATT, CDR2 SNEGSKA (reference sequence). After removal of 3 bases from V and 4 bases from J, the junction contained 6 bases not matched to a gene.

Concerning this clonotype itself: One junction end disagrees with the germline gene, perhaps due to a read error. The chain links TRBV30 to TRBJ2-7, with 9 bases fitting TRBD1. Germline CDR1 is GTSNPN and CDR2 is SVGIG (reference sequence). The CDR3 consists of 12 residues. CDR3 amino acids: CAWTGQGYGQYF. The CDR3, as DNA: TGTGCCTGGACGGGACAGGGCTACGGGCAGTACTTC. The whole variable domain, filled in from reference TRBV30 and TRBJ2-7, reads SQTIHQWPATLVQPVGSPLSLECTVEGTSNPNLYWYRQAAGRGLQLLFYSVGIGQISSEVPQNLSASRPQDRQFILSSKKLLLSDSGFYLCAWTGQGYGQYFGPGTRLTVT.

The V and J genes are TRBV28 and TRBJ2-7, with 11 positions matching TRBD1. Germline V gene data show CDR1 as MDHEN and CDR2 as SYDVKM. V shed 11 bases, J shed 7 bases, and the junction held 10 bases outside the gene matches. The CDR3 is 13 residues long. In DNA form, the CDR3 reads TGTGCCCCTGGGGGGACAGGGGGGTGGGAGCAGTACTTC. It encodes CAPGGTGGWEQYF.

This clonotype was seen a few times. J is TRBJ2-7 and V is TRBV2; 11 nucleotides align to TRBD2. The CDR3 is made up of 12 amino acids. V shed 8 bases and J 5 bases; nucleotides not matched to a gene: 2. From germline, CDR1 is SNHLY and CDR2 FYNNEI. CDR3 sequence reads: CASQLAGDEQYF. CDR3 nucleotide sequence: TGTGCCAGCCAACTAGCGGGAGACGAGCAGTACTTC.

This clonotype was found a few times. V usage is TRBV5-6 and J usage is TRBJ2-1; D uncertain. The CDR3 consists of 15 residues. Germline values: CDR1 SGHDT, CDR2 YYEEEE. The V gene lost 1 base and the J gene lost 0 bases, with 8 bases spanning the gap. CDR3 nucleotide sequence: TGTGCCAGCAGCTTGCGGATGAGCTCCTACAATGAGCAGTTCTTC. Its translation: CASSLRMSSYNEQFF.

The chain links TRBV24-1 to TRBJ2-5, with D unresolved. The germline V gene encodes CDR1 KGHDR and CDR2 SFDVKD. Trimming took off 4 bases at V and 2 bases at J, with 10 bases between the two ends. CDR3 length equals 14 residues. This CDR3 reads CATSDAMKQETQYF. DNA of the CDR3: TGTGCCACCAGTGACGCGATGAAGCAAGAGACCCAGTACTTC.

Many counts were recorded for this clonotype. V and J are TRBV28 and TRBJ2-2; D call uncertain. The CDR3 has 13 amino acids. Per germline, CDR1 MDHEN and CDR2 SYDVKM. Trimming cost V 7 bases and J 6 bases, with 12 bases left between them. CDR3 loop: CASKVSGPGELFF. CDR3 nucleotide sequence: TGTGCCAGCAAGGTCTCCGGACCCGGGGAGCTGTTTTTT.

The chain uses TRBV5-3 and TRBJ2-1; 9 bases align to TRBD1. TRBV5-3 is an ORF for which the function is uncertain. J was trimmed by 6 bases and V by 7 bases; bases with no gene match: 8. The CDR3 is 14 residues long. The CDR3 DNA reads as TGTGCCAGACCGGGACAGGGTCACCTCAATGAGCAGTTCTTC. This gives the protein CARPGQGHLNEQFF.

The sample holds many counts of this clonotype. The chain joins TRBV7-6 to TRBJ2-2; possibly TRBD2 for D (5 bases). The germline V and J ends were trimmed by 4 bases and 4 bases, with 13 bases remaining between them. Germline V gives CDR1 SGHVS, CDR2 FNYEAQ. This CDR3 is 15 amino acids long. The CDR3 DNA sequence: TGTGCCAGCAGCTATCGGGCGGGCGCCACCGGGGAGCTGTTTTTT. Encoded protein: CASSYRAGATGELFF.

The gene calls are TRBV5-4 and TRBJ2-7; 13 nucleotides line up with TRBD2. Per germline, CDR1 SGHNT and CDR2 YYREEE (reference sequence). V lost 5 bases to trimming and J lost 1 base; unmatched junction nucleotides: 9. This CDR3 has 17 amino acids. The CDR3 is CASRQAGTSGDSYEQYF. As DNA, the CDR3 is TGTGCCAGCAGGCAGGCTGGGACTAGCGGGGATTCCTACGAGCAGTACTTC.

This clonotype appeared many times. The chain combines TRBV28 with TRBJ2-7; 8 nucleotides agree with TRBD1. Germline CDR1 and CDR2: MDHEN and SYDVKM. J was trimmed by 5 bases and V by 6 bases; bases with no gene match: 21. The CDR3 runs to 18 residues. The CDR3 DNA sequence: TGTGCCAGCAGCCCGTTCCCATTCACAGGGGGGCCCTATGACGAGCAGTACTTC. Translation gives CASSPFPFTGGPYDEQYF.

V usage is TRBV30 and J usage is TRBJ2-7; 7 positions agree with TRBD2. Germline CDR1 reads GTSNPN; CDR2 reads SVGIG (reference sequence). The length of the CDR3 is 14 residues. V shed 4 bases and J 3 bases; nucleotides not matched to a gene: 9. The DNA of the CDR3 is TGTGCCTGGACACACCCGCTAGCGGTCTACGAGCAGTACTTC. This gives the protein CAWTHPLAVYEQYF.

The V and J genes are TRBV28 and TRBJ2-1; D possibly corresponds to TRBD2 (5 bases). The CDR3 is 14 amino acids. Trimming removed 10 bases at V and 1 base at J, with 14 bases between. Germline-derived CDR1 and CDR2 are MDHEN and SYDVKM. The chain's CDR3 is CATRRERSYNEQFF. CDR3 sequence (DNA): TGTGCCACCAGAAGGGAGAGGTCCTACAATGAGCAGTTCTTC.

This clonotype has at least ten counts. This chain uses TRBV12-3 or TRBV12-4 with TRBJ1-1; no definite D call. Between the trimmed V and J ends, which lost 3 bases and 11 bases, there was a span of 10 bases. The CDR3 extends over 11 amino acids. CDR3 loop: CASSLRDWAFF. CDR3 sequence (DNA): TGTGCCAGCAGTTTGAGGGATTGGGCTTTCTTT.

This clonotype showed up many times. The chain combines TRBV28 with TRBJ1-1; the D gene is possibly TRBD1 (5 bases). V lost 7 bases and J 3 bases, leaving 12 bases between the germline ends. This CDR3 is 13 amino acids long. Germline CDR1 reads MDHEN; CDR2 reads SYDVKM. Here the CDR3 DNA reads TGTGCCAGCACCGACGGGGCGTACACTGAAGCTTTCTTT. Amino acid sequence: CASTDGAYTEAFF.

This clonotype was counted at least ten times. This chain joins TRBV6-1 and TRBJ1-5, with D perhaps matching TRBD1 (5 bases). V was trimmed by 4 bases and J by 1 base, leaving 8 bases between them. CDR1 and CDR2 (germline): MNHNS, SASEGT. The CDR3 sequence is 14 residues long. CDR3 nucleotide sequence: TGTGCCAGCAGTGTTAGGGGAAGCAATCAGCCCCAGCATTTT. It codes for CASSVRGSNQPQHF.

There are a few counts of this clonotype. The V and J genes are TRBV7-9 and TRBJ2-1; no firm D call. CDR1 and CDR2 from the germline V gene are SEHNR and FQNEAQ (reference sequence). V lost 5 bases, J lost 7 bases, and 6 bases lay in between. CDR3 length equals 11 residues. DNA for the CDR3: TGTGCCAGCAGCCCGAAAAATGAGCAGTTCTTC. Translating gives CASSPKNEQFF. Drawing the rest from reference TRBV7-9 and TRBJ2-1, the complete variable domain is DTGVSQNPRHKITKRGQNVTFRCDPISEHNRLYWYRQTLGQGPEFLTYFQNEAQLEKSRLLSDRFSAERPKGSFSTLEIQRTEQGDSAMYLCASSPKNEQFFGPGTRLTVL.

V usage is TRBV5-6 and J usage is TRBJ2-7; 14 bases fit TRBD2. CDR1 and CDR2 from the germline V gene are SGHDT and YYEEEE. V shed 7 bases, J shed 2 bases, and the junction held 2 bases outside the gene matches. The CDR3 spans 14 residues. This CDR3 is CASGTSGSPYEQYF. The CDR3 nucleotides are TGTGCCAGCGGGACTAGCGGGAGCCCCTACGAGCAGTACTTC.

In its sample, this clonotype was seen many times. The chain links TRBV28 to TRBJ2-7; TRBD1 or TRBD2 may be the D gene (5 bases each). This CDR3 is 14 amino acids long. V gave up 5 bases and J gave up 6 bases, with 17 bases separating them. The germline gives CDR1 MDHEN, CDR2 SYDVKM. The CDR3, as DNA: TGTGCCAGCAGTCCGGACCACGAGAGGGGCGAGCAGTACTTC. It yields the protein CASSPDHERGEQYF.

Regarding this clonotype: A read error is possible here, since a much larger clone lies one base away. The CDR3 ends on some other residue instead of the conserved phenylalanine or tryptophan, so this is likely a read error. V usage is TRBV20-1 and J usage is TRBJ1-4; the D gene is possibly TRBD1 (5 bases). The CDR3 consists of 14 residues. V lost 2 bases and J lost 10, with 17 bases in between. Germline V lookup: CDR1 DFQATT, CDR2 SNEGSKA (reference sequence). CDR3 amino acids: CSARPQGGDGKLFY. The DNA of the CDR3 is TGCAGTGCTAGACCCCAGGGCGGTGATGGAAAACTGTTTTAT.

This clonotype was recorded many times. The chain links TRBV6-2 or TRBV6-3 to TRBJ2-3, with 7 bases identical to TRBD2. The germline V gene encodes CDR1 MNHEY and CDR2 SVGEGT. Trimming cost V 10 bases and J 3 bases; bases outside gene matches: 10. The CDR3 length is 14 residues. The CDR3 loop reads CATSAGLITDTQYF. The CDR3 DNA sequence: TGTGCCACCTCAGCGGGACTAATAACAGATACGCAGTATTTT.